The 22 T cell receptor beta chains below come from one sample, sequenced in a study of blood T cell repertoires in COVID-19. This table comes from immunoSEQ multiplex PCR, and its TCRdb copy is limited to in-frame clones, with some not included. Of hundreds of thousands of clones in the sample, 70% to 90% were seen once. The sequencing sample was made of PBMCs or T cells enriched from blood (not recorded which). The receptors come from an older woman who had recovered from COVID-19.

This chain links TRBV12-3 or TRBV12-4 with TRBJ2-1, with 7 bases aligning to TRBD1. This CDR3 is built from 13 residues. V gave up 6 bases and J gave up 5 bases; unmatched junction bases: 4. CDR3 amino acids: CASSRDSHNEQFF. The CDR3 bases are TGTGCCAGCAGCCGGGACAGTCACAATGAGCAGTTCTTC.

This chain uses TRBV6-1 with TRBJ2-2; D may be TRBD1 (6 bases). In germline, CDR1 is MNHNS, CDR2 SASEGT. V lost 4 bases and J 4 bases, leaving 16 bases between the germline ends. There are 16 residues in the CDR3. Here the CDR3 DNA reads TGTGCCAGCAGTGTCCCCACGGGACACTTCACCGGGGAGCTGTTTTTT. This encodes CASSVPTGHFTGELFF.

The rearrangement uses TRBV6-5 and TRBJ1-2, with TRBD1 matching 12 bases. V was pared by 5 bases and J by 8 bases, with 3 bases of the junction left unmatched. The germline gives CDR1 MNHEY, CDR2 SVGAGI. The CDR3 has 13 residues. The CDR3 region is CASSQGQGAGYTF. CDR3 DNA sequence: TGTGCCAGCAGTCAGGGACAGGGGGCAGGCTACACCTTC.

Only one count was recorded for this clone. V is TRBV2 and J is TRBJ2-2; D gene uncertain. The CDR3 extends over 15 amino acids. CDR1 is SNHLY and CDR2 is FYNNEI in the germline V gene. The V end was cut by 0 bases, the J end by 2 bases, with 7 bases between. The CDR3 DNA is TGTGCCAGCAGTGAAGCACAGCTTAACACCGGGGAGCTGTTTTTT. This sequence encodes CASSEAQLNTGELFF.

V usage is TRBV3-1 (or the pseudogene TRBV3-2) and J usage is TRBJ1-1; D unclear. In germline, CDR1 is LGHDT, CDR2 YNNKEL (reference sequence). This CDR3 contains 14 residues. The V gene lost 0 bases and the J gene lost 6 bases, with 11 bases spanning the gap. The chain's CDR3 is CASSQDEFKPEAFF. For the CDR3, the DNA is TGTGCCAGCAGCCAAGACGAGTTCAAGCCTGAAGCTTTCTTT.

The chain uses TRBV24-1 and TRBJ2-5; 9 bases are shared with TRBD1. This CDR3 contains 17 residues. Trimming cost V 4 bases and J 3 bases; bases outside gene matches: 11. From germline, CDR1 is KGHDR and CDR2 SFDVKD. The CDR3 here is CATSDQPKTGGEETQYF. Written as DNA, the CDR3 is TGTGCCACCAGTGACCAACCAAAGACAGGGGGAGAAGAGACCCAGTACTTC.

The V and J genes are TRBV28 and TRBJ1-5, with 11 bases matching TRBD1. V gave up 2 bases and J gave up 6 bases; unmatched junction bases: 15. Germline lookup yields CDR1 MDHEN and CDR2 SYDVKM. The CDR3 is 19 amino acids. The CDR3 loop reads CASSLRRGTGGFTGQPQHF. CDR3 coding DNA: TGTGCCAGCAGTTTAAGGAGGGGGACAGGGGGTTTTACAGGTCAGCCCCAGCATTTT.

The V gene is TRBV5-1, the J gene TRBJ1-2; D is possibly TRBD1 (6 bases). Germline assignment: CDR1 SGHRS and CDR2 YFSETQ. V was clipped by 7 bases and J by 2 bases, with 12 bases between them. The CDR3 covers 13 residues. The DNA of the CDR3 is TGCGCCAGCGCTCAGGGGATCAACTATGGCTACACCTTC. This gives the protein CASAQGINYGYTF.

The chain employs TRBV2 and TRBJ1-3; tentatively, D is TRBD1 (6 bases). This CDR3 has 16 residues. V was clipped by 6 bases and J by 4 bases, with 19 bases between them. Germline-derived CDR1 and CDR2 are SNHLY and FYNNEI. The CDR3, as DNA: TGTGCCAGCAGGGCGTCGACAGGACGACCGGGAAACACCATATATTTT. Its protein product is CASRASTGRPGNTIYF.

The chain links TRBV3-1 (or the pseudogene TRBV3-2) to TRBJ1-5, with 7 nucleotides matching TRBD1. The CDR3 spans 14 residues. Germline V gene lookup returns CDR1 LGHDT and CDR2 YNNKEL (reference sequence). After removal of 4 bases from V and 5 bases from J, the junction contained 5 bases not matched to a gene. The CDR3 loop reads CASSPAGGHQPQHF. The CDR3 DNA follows: TGTGCCAGCAGCCCAGCAGGGGGGCATCAGCCCCAGCATTTT.

The chain recombines TRBV9 with TRBJ2-5; TRBD2 might be the D (5 bases). The V end lost 0 bases, the J end lost 0 bases, and 9 bases lay between the germline ends. Germline V lookup: CDR1 SGDLS, CDR2 YYNGEE. This CDR3 has 15 residues. This CDR3 reads CASSVGGNHQETQYF. The CDR3, as DNA: TGTGCCAGCAGCGTAGGAGGGAACCACCAAGAGACCCAGTACTTC.

This chain connects TRBV24-1 to TRBJ2-1; D might be TRBD1 (6 bases). Germline V gene data show CDR1 as KGHDR and CDR2 as SFDVKD. Trimming left V 2 bases short and J 9 bases short, with 10 bases between. The CDR3 is made up of 13 amino acids. CDR3 sequence (DNA): TGTGCCACCAGTGATTCCAGGGGTGCTGAGCAGTTCTTC. Residues: CATSDSRGAEQFF.

V is TRBV19 and J is TRBJ2-2; D possibly corresponds to TRBD2 (6 bases). Per the germline V gene, CDR1 is LNHDA and CDR2 is SQIVND (reference sequence). This CDR3 is 12 amino acids long. V was clipped by 7 bases and J by 5 bases, with 8 bases between them. The CDR3 nucleotides read TGTGCCAGTAATGCGGGAACCGGGGAGCTGTTTTTT. Encoded protein: CASNAGTGELFF. The full variable domain, completed using reference TRBV19 and TRBJ2-2, is DGGITQSPKYLFRKEGQNVTLSCEQNLNHDAMYWYRQDPGQGLRLIYYSQIVNDFQKGDIAEGYSVSREKKESFPLTVTSAQKNPTAFYLCASNAGTGELFFGEGSRLTVL.

This chain connects TRBV5-6 to TRBJ1-6; D ambiguous. The V gene lost 0 bases and the J gene lost 9 bases, with 19 bases spanning the gap. Germline V gives CDR1 SGHDT, CDR2 YYEEEE. This CDR3 contains 17 residues. Here the CDR3 DNA reads TGTGCCAGCAGCTTGGTGGTTGGTAGATTGGGAGGTTCACCCCTCCACTTT. It specifies CASSLVVGRLGGSPLHF.

This chain links TRBV3-1 (or the pseudogene TRBV3-2) with TRBJ1-1, with TRBD1 as a possible D gene (6 bases). Germline CDR1 is LGHDT and CDR2 is YNNKEL (reference sequence). Trimming cost V 2 bases and J 5 bases, with 12 bases left between them. This CDR3 contains 14 residues. CDR3 sequence: CASSQRQVGTEAFF. The CDR3 nucleotides read TGTGCCAGCAGCCAACGACAGGTCGGGACTGAAGCTTTCTTT.

This chain uses TRBV5-6 with TRBJ1-5; tentatively, D is TRBD1 (6 bases). This CDR3 has 16 residues. Trimming removed 2 bases at V and 5 bases at J, with 17 bases between. Germline CDR1 reads SGHDT; CDR2 reads YYEEEE. For the CDR3, the DNA is TGTGCCAGCAGCTTCTGGGGCGACAGGAGGTATCAGCCCCAGCATTTT. Amino acid sequence: CASSFWGDRRYQPQHF.

The V call is TRBV7-8, the J call TRBJ2-1, with TRBD2 identical over 13 bases. CDR3 length equals 16 residues. J gave up 9 bases and V 5 bases, and 10 bases lay outside the gene matches. From germline, CDR1 is SGHVS and CDR2 FQNEAQ. For the CDR3, the DNA is TGTGCCAGCAGCCCGCGGACTAGCGGGGGACGGGGTGAGCAGTTCTTC. This translates into CASSPRTSGGRGEQFF.

This clone turned up a few times. V usage is TRBV5-1 and J usage is TRBJ2-1; D may be TRBD2 (7 bases). The CDR3 is 16 residues long. The V and J ends lost 6 bases and 0 bases respectively, with 16 bases between them. Germline lookup yields CDR1 SGHRS and CDR2 YFSETQ. CDR3 loop: CASTSRGGNSYNEQFF. The CDR3 DNA reads TGCGCCAGCACCTCAAGGGGGGGCAACTCCTACAATGAGCAGTTCTTC.

The V call is TRBV7-6, the J call TRBJ2-2; TRBD1 aligns across 12 bases. Germline assignment: CDR1 SGHVS and CDR2 FNYEAQ. V was pared by 5 bases and J by 6 bases, with 7 bases of the junction left unmatched. The CDR3 has 16 amino acids. CDR3 in amino acids: CASSPGGTGGPGELFF. CDR3 nucleotide sequence: TGTGCCAGCAGCCCCGGGGGGACAGGGGGCCCCGGGGAGCTGTTTTTT. The complete variable domain, with remaining parts taken from reference TRBV7-6 and TRBJ2-2, reads GAGVSQSPRYKVTKRGQDVALRCDPISGHVSLYWYRQALGQGPEFLTYFNYEAQQDKSGLPNDRFSAERPEGSISTLTIQRTEQRDSAMYRCASSPGGTGGPGELFFGEGSRLTVL.

This rearrangement joins TRBV4-2 to TRBJ1-2; TRBD1 is a possible D gene (6 bases). V gave up 0 bases and J gave up 4 bases, with 6 bases separating them. CDR3 length: 13 residues. The V gene's germline CDR1 is LGHNA and CDR2 YNFKEQ. The CDR3 reads CASSQDRGYGYTF. In DNA, the CDR3 is TGTGCCAGCAGCCAAGACAGGGGCTATGGCTACACCTTC.

This clone has just one count. This rearrangement joins TRBV19 to TRBJ1-4; no reliable D call. The CDR3 runs to 14 residues. Trimming cost V 5 bases and J 2 bases, with 9 bases left between them. Germline V lookup: CDR1 LNHDA, CDR2 SQIVND (reference sequence). The CDR3 is CASSRGITNEKLFF. The CDR3 nucleotides read TGTGCCAGTAGTCGCGGGATTACTAATGAAAAACTGTTTTTT.

The gene calls are TRBV5-1 and TRBJ2-5, with D possibly matching TRBD2 (6 bases). V was cut by 3 bases and J by 9 bases, with 21 bases left in between. The CDR3 is 15 amino acids. Germline-derived CDR1 and CDR2 are SGHRS and YFSETQ. The CDR3 reads CASSSQDGSREPQYF. CDR3 DNA: TGCGCCAGCAGCTCCCAGGACGGGAGCCGGGAGCCCCAGTACTTC. Full variable domain (remainder filled in from reference TRBV5-1 and TRBJ2-5): KAGVTQTPRYLIKTRGQQVTLSCSPISGHRSVSWYQQTPGQGLQFLFEYFSETQRNKGNFPGRFSGRQFSNSRSEMNVSTLELGDSALYLCASSSQDGSREPQYFGPGTRLLVL.